Listed below are T cell receptor beta chains from one sample, sequenced in a study of shared clonotypes between healthy human individuals. Measured with immunoSEQ multiplex PCR; TCRdb has only the in-frame clones, and not every one. The table lists about 1.1 million clones, approximately 80% of them singletons. Sequenced material: memory CD4+ T cells from PBMCs. The receptors stem from a man aged 18 to 29 in good health. Some clones in this sample may be carry-over from other donors' samples. The CDR3 runs from the conserved cysteine through the conserved F or W. The D gene is left open where the match is weak. Clone size is stated in some rows and not others, as once, few, many or a class when expanded.

>TRBD1|TRBJ1-1|TRBV6-5|-
CASSRTGRLSAFF
TGTGCCAGCAGTCGGACAGGGCGTTTATCTGCTTTCTTT
>-|TRBJ2-7|TRBV5-1|-
CASSRGGGQAIYEQYF
TGCGCCAGCAGCCGGGGCGGGGGACAGGCGATTTACGAGCAGTACTTC
>TRBD2|TRBJ2-1|TRBV5-1|-
CASSLGLAGGNEQFF
TGCGCCAGCAGCTTGGGACTAGCGGGAGGTAATGAGCAGTTCTTC
>-|TRBJ2-3|TRBV20-1|few
CSALKSDTQYF
TGCAGTGCGCTTAAATCAGATACGCAGTATTTT
>-|TRBJ1-1|TRBV7-9|-
CASSGPRDGGGEAFF
TGTGCCAGCAGCGGCCCCCGGGACGGAGGGGGGGAAGCTTTCTTT
>-|TRBJ1-3|TRBV6-6|-
CASTSSGNTIYF
TGTGCCAGCACTTCCTCTGGAAACACCATATATTTT
>-|TRBJ2-7|TRBV9|-
CASSVGGPGYEQYF
TGTGCCAGCAGCGTCGGAGGGCCGGGGTACGAGCAGTACTTC
>TRBD1|TRBJ1-1|TRBV7-3|-
CASSVTGGLTNTEAFF
TGTGCCAGCAGCGTGACAGGGGGCCTAACGAACACTGAAGCTTTCTTT
>-|TRBJ1-2|TRBV5-1|-
CASSMTHQGINYGYTF
TGCGCCAGCAGCATGACACATCAGGGAATTAACTATGGCTACACCTTC
>-|TRBJ2-1|TRBV21-1|-
CASKEGRVGLAGRNEQFF
TGTGCCAGCAAGGAGGGCAGGGTTGGGCTAGCGGGCCGCAATGAGCAGTTCTTC
>-|TRBJ2-7|TRBV4-1|many
CASSQTPTDSYEQYF
TGCGCCAGCAGCCAAACCCCGACGGACTCCTACGAGCAGTACTTC
>-|TRBJ1-2|TRBV5-1|-
CASSTQGPTSRAVNGYTF
TGCGCCAGCAGCACCCAGGGACCGACAAGCAGGGCAGTAAATGGCTACACCTTC
>-|TRBJ1-5|TRBV28|-
CAGAKGGGNQPQHF
TGTGCCGGGGCCAAGGGAGGCGGAAATCAGCCCCAGCATTTT
>TRBD2|TRBJ2-1|TRBV12-5|-
CASAKTGREKVYNEQFF
TGTGCTAGTGCCAAAACGGGGCGGGAGAAGGTCTACAATGAGCAGTTCTTC
>-|TRBJ2-2|TRBV18|-
CASSQRQVNTGELFF
TGTGCCAGCTCACAGAGACAGGTGAACACCGGGGAGCTGTTTTTT
>TRBD1|TRBJ2-7|TRBV5-4|few
CASSIRQGAYEQYF
TGTGCCAGCAGCATACGACAGGGGGCCTACGAGCAGTACTTC
>-|TRBJ1-2|TRBV4-2|-
CASSQDLSPNYGYTF
TGTGCCAGCAGCCAAGATCTATCTCCTAACTATGGCTACACCTTC
>-|TRBJ1-2|TRBV5-1|-
CASSLDGNYGYTF
TGCGCCAGCAGTCTAGACGGAAACTATGGCTACACCTTC
>-|TRBJ1-5|TRBV19|-
CASSRTVINQPQHF
TGTGCCAGTAGTAGGACTGTTATCAATCAGCCCCAGCATTTT
>-|TRBJ2-5|TRBV14|few
CASSLVAAIPQETQYF
TGTGCCAGCAGCCTAGTAGCGGCTATACCCCAAGAGACCCAGTACTTC
>-|TRBJ1-5|TRBV5-5|few
CASSLDVGRSNQPQHF
TGTGCCAGCAGCTTGGATGTCGGACGGAGCAATCAGCCCCAGCATTTT
>-|TRBJ2-5|TRBV25-1|few
CASTAQETQYF
TGTGCCAGTACCGCGCAGGAGACCCAGTACTTC
>-|TRBJ1-2|TRBV5-1|-
CASSLGQGLVYGYTF
TGCGCCAGCAGCTTGGGGCAGGGTCTCGTCTATGGCTACACCTTC
>TRBD1|TRBJ2-6|TRBV27|-
CASSLRGPSGANVLTF
TGTGCCAGCAGTTTAAGGGGGCCCTCTGGGGCCAACGTCCTGACTTTC
>TRBD2|TRBJ2-7|TRBV28|-
CASSFRLAGEQYF
TGTGCCAGCAGTTTCCGGCTAGCGGGAGAGCAGTACTTC
>-|TRBJ1-5|TRBV6-1|once
CASSELYDNQPQHF
TGTGCCAGCAGTGAATTATATGACAATCAGCCCCAGCATTTT
>-|TRBJ2-3|TRBV5-1|-
CASSFGEVTDTQYF
TGCGCCAGCAGCTTTGGCGAGGTAACAGATACGCAGTATTTT
>TRBD1|TRBJ1-6|TRBV30|-
CAWSDGQGAGAPLHF
TGTGCCTGGAGCGACGGACAGGGCGCAGGGGCACCCCTCCACTTT
>TRBD2|TRBJ2-1|TRBV6-6|-
CASSPSGSSYNEQFF
TGTGCCAGCAGCCCTAGCGGGAGCTCCTACAATGAGCAGTTCTTC
>TRBD2|TRBJ2-1|TRBV5-1|-
CASSPGLADYNEQFF
TGCGCCAGCAGCCCGGGACTAGCGGACTACAATGAGCAGTTCTTC
>TRBD2|TRBJ2-3|TRBV5-1|-
CASSAGGLAGTDTQYF
TGCGCCAGCAGCGCCGGAGGACTAGCGGGGACAGATACGCAGTATTTT
>-|TRBJ2-5|TRBV2|-
CASDRASTETQYF
TGTGCCAGTGATAGGGCCTCAACGGAGACCCAGTACTTC
>TRBD2|TRBJ2-1|TRBV11-3|-
CASSPGGLASAYNEQFF
TGTGCCAGCAGCCCTGGGGGACTAGCGAGCGCCTACAATGAGCAGTTCTTC
>-|TRBJ2-1|TRBV28|-
CASRSPYEQFF
TGTGCCAGCAGGTCCCCATATGAGCAGTTCTTC
>-|TRBJ1-4|TRBV7-9|-
CASSFGSAGDEKLFF
TGTGCCAGCAGCTTCGGGTCGGCAGGGGATGAAAAACTGTTTTTT